A single sample is the source of the 2 T cell receptor beta chains below, sequenced in a study of shared clonotypes between healthy human individuals. Using immunoSEQ multiplex PCR, the repertoire was profiled, and TCRdb retains in-frame clones only, with some absent. Seen here are over a million clones, more than 60% observed once, and the top ten hold about 1.5%. The sequencing input was memory CD4+ T cells sorted from blood. The subset: CD45RA-negative fraction. The receptors originated from a man aged 18 to 30 in good health.

This clone was picked up one time. The CDR3 sequence is CASSEVSPGEEKLFF. The CDR3 DNA is TGTGCCAGCAGTGAAGTCTCGCCAGGGGAGGAAAAACTGTTTTTT. The chain employs TRBV25-1 and TRBJ1-4, with TRBD1 as a possible D gene (6 bases). V was cut by 2 bases and J by 8 bases, with 15 bases left in between. Germline lookup yields CDR1 MGHDK and CDR2 SYGVNS. The CDR3 length is 15 residues.

The gene calls are TRBV27 and TRBJ2-5; D is unclear. The CDR3 extends over 13 amino acids. Trimming pared 2 bases from V and 6 bases from J, leaving 10 bases between. CDR1 is MNHEY and CDR2 is SMNVEV in the germline V gene (reference sequence). In DNA form, the CDR3 reads TGTGCCAGCAGTTTAAATTTGGGGAAGACCCAGTACTTC. This encodes CASSLNLGKTQYF.